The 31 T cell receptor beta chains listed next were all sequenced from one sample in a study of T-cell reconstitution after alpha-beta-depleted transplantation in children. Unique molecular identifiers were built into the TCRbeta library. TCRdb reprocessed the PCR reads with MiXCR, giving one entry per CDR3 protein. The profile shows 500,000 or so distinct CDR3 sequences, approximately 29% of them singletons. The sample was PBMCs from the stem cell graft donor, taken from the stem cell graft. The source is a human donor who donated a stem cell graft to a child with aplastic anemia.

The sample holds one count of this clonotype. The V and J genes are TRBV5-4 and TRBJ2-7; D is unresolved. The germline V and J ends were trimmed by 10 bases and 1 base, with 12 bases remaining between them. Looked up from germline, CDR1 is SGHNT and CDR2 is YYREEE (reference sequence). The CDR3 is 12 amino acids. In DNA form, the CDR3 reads TGTGCCGCGGTTGGCCCATCCTACGAGCAGTACGTC. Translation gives CAAVGPSYEQYV.

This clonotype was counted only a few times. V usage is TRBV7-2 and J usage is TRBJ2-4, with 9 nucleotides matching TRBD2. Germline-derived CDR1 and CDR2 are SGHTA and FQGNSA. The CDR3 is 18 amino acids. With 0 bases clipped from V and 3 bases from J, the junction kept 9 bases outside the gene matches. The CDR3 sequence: CASSLALRGRAGKNIQYF. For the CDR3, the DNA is TGTGCCAGCAGCTTAGCGCTCCGCGGGAGGGCTGGCAAAAACATTCAGTACTTC.

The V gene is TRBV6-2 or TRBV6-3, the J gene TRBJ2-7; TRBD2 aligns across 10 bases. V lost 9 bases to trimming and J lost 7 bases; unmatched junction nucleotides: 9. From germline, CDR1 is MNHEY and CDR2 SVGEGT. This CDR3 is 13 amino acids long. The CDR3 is CASRVTSGQEQYF. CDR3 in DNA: TGTGCCAGTCGGGTGACTAGCGGGCAAGAGCAGTACTTC.

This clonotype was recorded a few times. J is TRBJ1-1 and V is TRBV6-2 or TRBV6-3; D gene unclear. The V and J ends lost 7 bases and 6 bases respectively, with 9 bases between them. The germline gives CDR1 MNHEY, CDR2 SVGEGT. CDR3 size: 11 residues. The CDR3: CASTEGSEAFF. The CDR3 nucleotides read TGTGCCAGCACAGAGGGTTCTGAAGCTTTCTTT.

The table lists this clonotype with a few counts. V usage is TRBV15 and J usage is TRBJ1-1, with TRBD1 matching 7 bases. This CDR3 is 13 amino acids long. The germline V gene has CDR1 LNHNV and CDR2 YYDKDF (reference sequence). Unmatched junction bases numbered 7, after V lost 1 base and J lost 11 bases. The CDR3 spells CATSRVYEGAAFF. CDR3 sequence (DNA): TGTGCCACCAGCAGAGTCTATGAGGGGGCCGCTTTCTTT.

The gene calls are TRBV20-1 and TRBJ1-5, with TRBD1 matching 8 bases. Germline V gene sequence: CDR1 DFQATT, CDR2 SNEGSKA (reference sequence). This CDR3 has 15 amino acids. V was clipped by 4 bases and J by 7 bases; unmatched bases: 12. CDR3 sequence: CSANSQGAEGQPQHF. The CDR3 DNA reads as TGCAGTGCTAATTCTCAGGGGGCTGAGGGCCAGCCCCAGCATTTT.

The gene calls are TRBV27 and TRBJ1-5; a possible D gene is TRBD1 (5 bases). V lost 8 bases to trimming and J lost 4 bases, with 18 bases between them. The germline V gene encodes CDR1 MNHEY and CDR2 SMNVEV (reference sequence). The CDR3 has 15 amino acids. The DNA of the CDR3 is TGTGCCAGCCGCCCTGTGGGGCCGGGGAATCAGCCCCAGCATTTT. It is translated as CASRPVGPGNQPQHF.

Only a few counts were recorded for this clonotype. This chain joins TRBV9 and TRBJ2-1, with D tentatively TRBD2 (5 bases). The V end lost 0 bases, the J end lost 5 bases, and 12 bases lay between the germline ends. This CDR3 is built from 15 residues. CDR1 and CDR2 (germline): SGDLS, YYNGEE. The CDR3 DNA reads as TGTGCCAGCAGCGTAGCGGCGCGGGCGGACAATGAGCAGTTCTTC. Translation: CASSVAARADNEQFF.

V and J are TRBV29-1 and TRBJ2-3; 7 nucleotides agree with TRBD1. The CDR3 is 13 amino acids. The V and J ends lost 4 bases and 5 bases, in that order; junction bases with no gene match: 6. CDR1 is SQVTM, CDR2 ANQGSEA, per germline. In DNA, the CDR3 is TGCAGCGTTGGATTTCGACAGGGAGATACGCAGTATTTT. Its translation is CSVGFRQGDTQYF.

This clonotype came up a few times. In nucleotides, the CDR3 is TGTGCCTGGAGCCCTGGACAGGGGGCGAACACTGAAGCTTTCTTT. Translated: CAWSPGQGANTEAFF. The chain recombines TRBV30 with TRBJ1-1; 11 bases are a match to TRBD1. V lost 3 bases to trimming and J lost 1 base; unmatched junction nucleotides: 4. This CDR3 is built from 15 residues. From germline, CDR1 is GTSNPN and CDR2 SVGIG (reference sequence). Filled out from reference TRBV30 and TRBJ1-1, the complete variable domain reads SQTIHQWPATLVQPVGSPLSLECTVEGTSNPNLYWYRQAAGRGLQLLFYSVGIGQISSEVPQNLSASRPQDRQFILSSKKLLLSDSGFYLCAWSPGQGANTEAFFGQGTRLTVV.

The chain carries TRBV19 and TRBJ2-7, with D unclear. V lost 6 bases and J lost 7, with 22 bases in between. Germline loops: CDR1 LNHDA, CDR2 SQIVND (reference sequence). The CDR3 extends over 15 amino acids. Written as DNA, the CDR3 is TGTGCCAGTAGCTCCTCGGGCAGATCTCTACTAGAGCAGTACTTC. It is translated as CASSSSGRSLLEQYF.

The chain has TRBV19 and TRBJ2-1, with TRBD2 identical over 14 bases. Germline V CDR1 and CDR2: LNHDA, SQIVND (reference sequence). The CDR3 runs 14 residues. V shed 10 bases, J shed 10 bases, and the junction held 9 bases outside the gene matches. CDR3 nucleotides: TGTGCCACAGGGACTAGCGGGAGTCATTGGGAGCAGTTCTTC. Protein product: CATGTSGSHWEQFF.

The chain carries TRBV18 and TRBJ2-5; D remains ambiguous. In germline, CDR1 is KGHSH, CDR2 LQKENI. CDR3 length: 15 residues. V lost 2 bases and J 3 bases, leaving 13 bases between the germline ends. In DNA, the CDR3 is TGTGCCAGCTCACCAAGGCCCAGTGGTGAAGAGACCCAGTACTTC. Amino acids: CASSPRPSGEETQYF.

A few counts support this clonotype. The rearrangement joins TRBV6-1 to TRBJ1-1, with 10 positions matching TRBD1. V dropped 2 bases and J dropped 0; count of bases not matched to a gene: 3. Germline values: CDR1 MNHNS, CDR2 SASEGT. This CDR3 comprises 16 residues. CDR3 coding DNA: TGTGCCAGCAGTGAATGGACAGGGGGGATGAACACTGAAGCTTTCTTT. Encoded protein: CASSEWTGGMNTEAFF.

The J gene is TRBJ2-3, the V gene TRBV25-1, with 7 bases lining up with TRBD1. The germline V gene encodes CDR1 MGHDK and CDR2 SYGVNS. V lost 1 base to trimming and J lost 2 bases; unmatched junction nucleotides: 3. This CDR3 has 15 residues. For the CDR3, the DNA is TGTGCCAGCAGTGAATGGGGACAGCCCACAGATACGCAGTATTTT. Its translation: CASSEWGQPTDTQYF.

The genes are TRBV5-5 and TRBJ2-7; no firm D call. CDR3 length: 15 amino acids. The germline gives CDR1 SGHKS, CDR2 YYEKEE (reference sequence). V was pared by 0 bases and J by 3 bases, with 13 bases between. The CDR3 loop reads CASSLDDPGYYEQYF. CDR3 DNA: TGTGCCAGCAGCTTGGATGACCCAGGATACTACGAGCAGTACTTC.

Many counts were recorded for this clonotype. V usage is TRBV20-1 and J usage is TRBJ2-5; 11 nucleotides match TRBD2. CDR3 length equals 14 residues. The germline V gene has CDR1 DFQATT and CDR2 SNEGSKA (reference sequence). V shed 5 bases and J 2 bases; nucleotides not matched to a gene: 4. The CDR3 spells CSAWTSGLQETQYF. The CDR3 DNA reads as TGCAGTGCTTGGACTAGCGGGCTACAAGAGACCCAGTACTTC.

The CDR3 sequence is CASSVLEQYF. The CDR3 bases are TGTGCCAGCAGTGTCCTCGAGCAGTACTTC. V usage is TRBV6-2 or TRBV6-3 and J usage is TRBJ2-7; D call uncertain. Germline V CDR1 and CDR2: MNHEY, SVGEGT. CDR3 length: 10 residues. V was pared by 5 bases and J by 6 bases, with 5 bases between.

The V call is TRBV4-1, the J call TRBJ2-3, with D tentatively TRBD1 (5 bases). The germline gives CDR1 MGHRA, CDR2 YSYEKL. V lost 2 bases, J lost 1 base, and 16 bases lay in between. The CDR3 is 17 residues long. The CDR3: CASSQPKDSHRTDTQYF. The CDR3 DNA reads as TGCGCCAGCAGCCAACCGAAAGACAGTCATCGCACAGATACGCAGTATTTT.

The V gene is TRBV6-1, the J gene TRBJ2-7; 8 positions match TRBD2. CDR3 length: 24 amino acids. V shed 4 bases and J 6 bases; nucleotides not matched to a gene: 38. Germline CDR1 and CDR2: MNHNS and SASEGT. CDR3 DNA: TGTGCCAGCAGTGGGGGGATATTGTTGGATGGAGCGGGAGAGTTTATCCGTTTCGTGGTCGAGCAGTACTTC. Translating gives CASSGGILLDGAGEFIRFVVEQYF.

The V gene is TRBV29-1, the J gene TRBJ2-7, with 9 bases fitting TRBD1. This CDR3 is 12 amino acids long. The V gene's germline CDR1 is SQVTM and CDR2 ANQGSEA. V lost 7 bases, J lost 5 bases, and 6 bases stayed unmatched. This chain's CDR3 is CSAGTGNNEQYV. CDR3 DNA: TGCAGCGCGGGGACAGGGAACAACGAGCAGTACGTC.

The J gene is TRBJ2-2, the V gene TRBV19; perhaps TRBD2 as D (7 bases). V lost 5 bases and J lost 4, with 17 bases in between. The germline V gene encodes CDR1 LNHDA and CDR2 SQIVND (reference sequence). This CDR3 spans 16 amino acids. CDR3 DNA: TGTGCCAGTAGTCCCATAGGGGGGGCGAGCACCGGGGAGCTGTTTTTT. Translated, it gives CASSPIGGASTGELFF.

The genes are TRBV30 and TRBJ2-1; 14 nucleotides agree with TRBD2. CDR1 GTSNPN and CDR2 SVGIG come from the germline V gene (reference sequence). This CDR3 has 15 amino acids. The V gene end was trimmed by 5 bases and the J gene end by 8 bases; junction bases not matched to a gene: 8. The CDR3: CAWAPGTSGSDEQFF. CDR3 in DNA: TGTGCCTGGGCCCCCGGGACTAGCGGGAGTGATGAGCAGTTCTTC. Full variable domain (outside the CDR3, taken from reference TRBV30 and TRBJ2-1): SQTIHQWPATLVQPVGSPLSLECTVEGTSNPNLYWYRQAAGRGLQLLFYSVGIGQISSEVPQNLSASRPQDRQFILSSKKLLLSDSGFYLCAWAPGTSGSDEQFFGPGTRLTVL.

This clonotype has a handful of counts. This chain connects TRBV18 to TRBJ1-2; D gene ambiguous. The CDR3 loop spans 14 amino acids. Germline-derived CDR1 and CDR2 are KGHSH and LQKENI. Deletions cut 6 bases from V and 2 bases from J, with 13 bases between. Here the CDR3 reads CASSRDGENYGYTF. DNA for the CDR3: TGTGCCAGCTCCCGCGACGGGGAGAACTATGGCTACACCTTC.

The CDR3 coding sequence is TGTGCCAGCGGGGGACAGGGGTTCACTGAAGCTTTCTTT. This gives the protein CASGGQGFTEAFF. The genes are TRBV12-3 or TRBV12-4 and TRBJ1-1; 10 bases agree with TRBD1. This CDR3 contains 13 residues. V dropped 8 bases and J dropped 4; count of bases not matched to a gene: 4.

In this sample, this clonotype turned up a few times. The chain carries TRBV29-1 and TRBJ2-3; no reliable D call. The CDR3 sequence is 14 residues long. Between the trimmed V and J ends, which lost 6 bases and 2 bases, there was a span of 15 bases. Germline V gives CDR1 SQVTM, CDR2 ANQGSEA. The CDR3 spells CSVPGEHNTDTQYF. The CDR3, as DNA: TGCAGCGTCCCTGGGGAACACAACACAGATACGCAGTATTTT.

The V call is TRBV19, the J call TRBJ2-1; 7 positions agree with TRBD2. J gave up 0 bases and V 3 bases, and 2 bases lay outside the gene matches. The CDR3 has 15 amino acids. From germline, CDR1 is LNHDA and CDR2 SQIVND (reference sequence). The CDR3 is CASSMRETSYNEQFF. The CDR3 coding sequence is TGTGCCAGTAGTATGCGGGAGACCTCCTACAATGAGCAGTTCTTC.

The CDR3 region has the DNA TGTGCCAGCAGTTCAATTCTAGCGGGTAATGAGCAGTTCTTC. Amino acids: CASSSILAGNEQFF. The chain has TRBV6-2 or TRBV6-3 and TRBJ2-1; TRBD2 matches at 8 bases. V lost 4 bases to trimming and J lost 7 bases; unmatched junction nucleotides: 6. From germline, CDR1 is MNHEY and CDR2 SVGEGT. This CDR3 spans 14 amino acids.

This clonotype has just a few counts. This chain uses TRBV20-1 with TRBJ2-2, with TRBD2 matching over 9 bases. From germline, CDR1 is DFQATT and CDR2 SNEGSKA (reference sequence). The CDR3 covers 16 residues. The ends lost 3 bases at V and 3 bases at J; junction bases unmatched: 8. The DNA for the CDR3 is TGCAGTGCTAGCCCGGTAGCGGGAGCCGACACCGGGGAGCTGTTTTTT. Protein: CSASPVAGADTGELFF.

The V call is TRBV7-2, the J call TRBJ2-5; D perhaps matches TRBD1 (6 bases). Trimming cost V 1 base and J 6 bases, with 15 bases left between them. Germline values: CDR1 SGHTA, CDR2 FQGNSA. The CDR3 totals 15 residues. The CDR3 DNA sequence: TGTGCCAGCAGCTTAGGTCTGCAGGGGTTCAAGACCCAGTACTTC. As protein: CASSLGLQGFKTQYF.

The CDR3 reads CASSTGRDEQYF. In DNA form, the CDR3 reads TGCGCCAGCAGCACTGGACGCGACGAGCAGTACTTC. The chain couples TRBV5-1 to TRBJ2-7; unclear D gene. V was cut by 4 bases and J by 5 bases, with 10 bases left in between. This CDR3 comprises 12 residues. From germline, CDR1 is SGHRS and CDR2 YFSETQ.